Below, one TCR beta chain is given with its context. No cognate antigen has been identified for it. A much larger clone differs from this one at a single base, so this may be a read error. Ophthalmopathy patients had moderately to severely active disease, Clinical Activity Score of at least 3, NOSPECS grade of at least 4, and duration under 3 months. Patients with uncontrolled infections, other autoimmune diseases, pregnancy or lactation were excluded. Clinical symptoms, serum thyroxine and TRAb, thyroid ultrasound, and orbital computed tomography formed the basis for the diagnoses. PBMCs were separated from over 9 ml of fresh peripheral blood using Ficoll-Paque density gradient centrifugation. Trizol reagent was used to extract total RNA, and RNA quality was then checked on an Agilent 2100 Bioanalyzer. TCR beta CDR3 regions were amplified from RNA transcripts. A first-round RT-PCR of the TCR CDR3 used the HTBI primer set with the Qiagen OneStep RT-PCR kit. The libraries were constructed in a second round of multiplex PCR and then size-selected and purified. Paired-end sequencing of the libraries was performed with 100 bp reads on an Illumina HiSeq2000. As for the original processing: SOAPnuke was used to process the raw data, throwing out any read that contained adapters or uncalled bases, had a mean Phred below 15, or lacked an exact constant-primer or identifier match. COPE v1.2.5 was used to merge high-quality paired reads, and clonotypes were defined as unique nucleotide sequences. Clonotypes were aligned to IMGT TRBV, TRBD and TRBJ reference segments using MiTCR v1.1. The analysis was restricted to V-J combinations with a frequency above 0.0001, which together covered over 99% of the repertoires. A TCS score was defined as the ratio of F50 (clonal expansion) to E x V (chaos), with BLOSUM62-based TCRdist applied between CDR3 peptides within each V-J. Welch's t-statistics and random forest reduced 514 V-J features to roughly 13, which were used in a naive Bayes classifier (R e1071). The raw public reads went through TCRdb reprocessing: fastp at Q25, MiXCR clone calling, in-frame beta chains kept. Rows with a matching CDR3 protein are joined into one entry that keeps the most common DNA and genes. The V and J calls follow TCRdb's processing rather than the paper's. Recorded for this sample are 500,000 or so distinct CDR3 sequences; 15% to 20% of them occurred a single time. The top ten constitute over 25% of the sample.

A distance of 21 bases separates the germline ends of V and J, which lose 6 bases and 8 bases respectively. Inclusive of the bounding cysteine and phenylalanine, the CDR3 is 14 residues long. Left in the record is the CDR3 DNA by itself, 42 bases read in frame from the first base. Sequences SQVTM (CDR1) and ANQGSEA (CDR2) are obtained from the germline V gene. The record originates from a study of T cells in Graves' hyperthyroidism and ophthalmopathy (dated by TCRdb to between 2019 and 2020). About the investigation overall: Peripheral blood was sampled at the time of initial diagnosis, prior to any treatment. A discovery cohort of about 100 patients, roughly 45 with Graves' ophthalmopathy and approximately 57 with stable Graves' hyperthyroidism, was used to find distinguishing TCR V-J signatures. Whether ophthalmopathy could be predicted prospectively was tested in an independent validation cohort made up of some 20 hyperthyroidism patients plus 17 patients who later progressed to ophthalmopathy. The 80 to 100 discovery patients were randomly divided into training and test sets at a 7:3 ratio. In addition, the study compared T-cell repertoires in thyroid tissue and in blood from over 5 Graves' hyperthyroidism patients. After blood sampling, hyperthyroidism patients were treated with methimazole at a starting dose of 30 mg daily, and ophthalmopathy patients were treated with high-dose intravenous methylprednisolone. The paper describes TCR Vbeta CDR3 sequencing of roughly 130 peripheral blood samples, made up of 43 ophthalmopathy patients, around 78 hyperthyroidism patients and 17 progressor patients. What the work shows at the level of the full study, not this receptor alone: A 13 V-J signature model separated ophthalmopathy from stable hyperthyroidism, with about 90% sensitivity and 81.08% specificity in cross-validation and 80%/75% in testing. No statistical method was used to fix the sample size in advance, and group allocation was not hidden from the investigators. Most expanded thyroid clonotypes (frequency above 0.001) were also found in blood, which suggests that blood repertoires may mirror thyroid immune responses. In validation, the model predicted progression to ophthalmopathy a median of roughly six months before onset, with roughly 68% sensitivity and around 76% specificity.

Source material: blood. The receptor was derived from a woman aged 30 to 39 with Graves' ophthalmopathy. The rearranged chain carries TRBV29-1 and TRBJ2-3; TRBD1 is a possible D gene, resting on 5 matching bases. The CDR3 here reads CSVPFGGAAGTQYF. The DNA sequence is TGCAGCGTCCCCTTTGGTGGGGCCGCAGGTACGCAGTATTTT.